Reported below is one T cell receptor (beta chain). Its target is not known. These data belong to a study of cytomegalovirus exposure and HLA in healthy donors. Study findings and constraints: The majority of TCR sequences were rare, yet some public TCRs appeared in many donors. The study recorded over 150 TCR beta chains that were cytomegalovirus-associated. First-cohort TCR clusters were later found to tend to co-occur in the 120 or so validation repertoires.

Sequenced by immunoSEQ multiplex PCR; TCRdb stores in-frame clones only, minus some. Of 150,000 or so clones listed, roughly 93% are singletons. CDR1 is SGHRS and CDR2 is YFSETQ in the germline V gene. The CDR3 is made up of 17 amino acids. Trimming stripped 4 bases from V and 3 bases from J, with 19 bases between. Sequenced input: PBMCs. The genes are TRBV5-1 and TRBJ2-2, with a possible D match to TRBD1 (6 bases). The receptor's source is a man aged 18 to 29 in good health and CMV-seropositive. The CDR3 sequence is CASSPIYRDIDTGELFF. CDR3 coding DNA: TGCGCCAGCAGCCCCATCTACCGGGACATCGACACCGGGGAGCTGTTTTTT. The full variable domain, completed using reference TRBV5-1 and TRBJ2-2, is KAGVTQTPRYLIKTRGQQVTLSCSPISGHRSVSWYQQTPGQGLQFLFEYFSETQRNKGNFPGRFSGRQFSNSRSEMNVSTLELGDSALYLCASSPIYRDIDTGELFFGEGSRLTVL.